Shown below are 20 T cell receptor beta chains from a single sample sequenced in a study of blood T cell repertoires in COVID-19. Profiling relied on immunoSEQ multiplex PCR, and the TCRdb table lists in-frame clones only, not all of them. The data contain around 340,000 clones, about 90% of them singletons. Sequences were obtained from PBMCs or T cells enriched from blood (not recorded which). The origin of the receptors is a woman under 40 who had been exposed to COVID-19.

V is TRBV28 and J is TRBJ1-2, with D perhaps TRBD1 (5 bases). Germline-derived CDR1 and CDR2 are MDHEN and SYDVKM. The CDR3 loop spans 13 amino acids. V shed 7 bases and J shed 2 bases, with 11 bases lying between them. CDR3 sequence reads: CASKSGTNYGYTF. Here the CDR3 DNA reads TGTGCCAGCAAAAGCGGGACGAACTATGGCTACACCTTC.

This clone was found once. This sequence joins TRBV3-1 (or the pseudogene TRBV3-2) and TRBJ2-3; a weak D match, TRBD2 (7 bases). The CDR3 length is 14 residues. Trimming removed 0 bases at V and 10 bases at J, with 14 bases between. Germline V gene lookup returns CDR1 LGHDT and CDR2 YNNKEL (reference sequence). CDR3 DNA: TGTGCCAGCAGCCAAGACGCTCTCGGGGGGCCGCAGTATTTT. Its protein is CASSQDALGGPQYF.

V gene TRBV28 combines with J gene TRBJ2-1; 7 bases align to TRBD2. V lost 0 bases to trimming and J lost 6 bases; unmatched junction nucleotides: 5. Germline V lookup: CDR1 MDHEN, CDR2 SYDVKM. The CDR3 has 15 amino acids. The CDR3 loop is CASSLWRESPNEQFF. CDR3 in DNA: TGTGCCAGCAGTTTATGGCGGGAGAGTCCCAATGAGCAGTTCTTC.

The V and J genes are TRBV3-1 (or the pseudogene TRBV3-2) and TRBJ2-1; 7 bases line up with TRBD2. Germline V gives CDR1 LGHDT, CDR2 YNNKEL (reference sequence). V lost 1 base, J lost 4 bases, and 16 bases stayed unmatched. This CDR3 comprises 19 residues. The DNA of the CDR3 is TGTGCCAGCAGCCAAGGCGGAGTAGCGGGCATCCTACGGTACAATGAGCAGTTCTTC. Translation gives CASSQGGVAGILRYNEQFF.

The sample holds one count of this clone. This same CDR3 is encoded by further DNA sequences in the sample. The rearrangement uses TRBV7-3 and TRBJ1-1; D remains ambiguous. The germline V gene has CDR1 SGHTA and CDR2 FQGTGA. The CDR3 has 13 amino acids. Trimming removed 2 bases at V and 1 base at J, with 5 bases between. The CDR3: CASSLEGNTEAFF. Here the CDR3 DNA reads TGTGCCAGCAGCTTAGAGGGGAACACTGAAGCTTTCTTT. Together with reference TRBV7-3 and TRBJ1-1, the CDR3 gives the full variable domain: GAGVSQTPSNKVTEKGKYVELRCDPISGHTALYWYRQSLGQGPEFLIYFQGTGAADDSGLPNDRFFAVRPEGSVSTLKIQRTERGDSAVYLCASSLEGNTEAFFGQGTRLTVV.

This sequence joins TRBV11-2 and TRBJ2-7; D is uncertain. Deletions cut 4 bases from V and 3 bases from J, with 7 bases between. The CDR3 loop spans 12 amino acids. The germline CDR1 and CDR2 sequences are SGHAT and FQNNGV. The DNA of the CDR3 is TGTGCCAGCAGCTCCGCCGGCTACGAGCAGTACTTC. Translation: CASSSAGYEQYF.

About this clone: Other DNA sequences within the sample encode an identical CDR3. The chain carries TRBV5-4 and TRBJ2-1; 13 bases align to TRBD2. The V and J ends lost 4 bases and 2 bases, in that order; junction bases with no gene match: 3. Germline values: CDR1 SGHNT, CDR2 YYREEE (reference sequence). The CDR3 sequence is 16 residues long. CDR3 amino acids: CASSLGTSGTYNEQFF. The CDR3 nucleotides are TGTGCCAGCAGCCTCGGGACTAGCGGGACCTACAATGAGCAGTTCTTC.

The chain uses TRBV3-1 (or the pseudogene TRBV3-2) and TRBJ1-2; perhaps TRBD1 as D (5 bases). The CDR3 runs to 11 residues. Germline CDR1 reads LGHDT; CDR2 reads YNNKEL (reference sequence). V was cut by 5 bases and J by 10 bases, with 11 bases left in between. Here the CDR3 reads CASSAGHLYTF. As DNA, the CDR3 is TGTGCCAGCAGCGCCGGACATCTCTACACCTTC.

The V gene is TRBV6-5, the J gene TRBJ2-7; D gene ambiguous. This CDR3 is built from 15 residues. Trimming cost V 6 bases and J 2 bases, with 17 bases left between them. Germline V gene data show CDR1 as MNHEY and CDR2 as SVGAGI. CDR3 sequence reads: CASSFGNRHPYEQYF. The CDR3, as DNA: TGTGCCAGCAGCTTCGGTAATCGCCATCCCTACGAGCAGTACTTC.

The chain combines TRBV7-9 with TRBJ1-3; the D is unclear. Between the trimmed V and J ends, which lost 3 bases and 0 bases, there was a span of 12 bases. Germline CDR1 is SEHNR and CDR2 is FQNEAQ (reference sequence). CDR3 length: 16 residues. CDR3 protein: CASSFRELSSGNTIYF. For the CDR3, the DNA is TGTGCCAGCAGCTTTCGGGAACTTAGCTCTGGAAACACCATATATTTT.

The chain combines TRBV7-3 with TRBJ2-1; D perhaps matches TRBD2 (5 bases). The ends were cut back, 5 bases at V and 2 bases at J, with 13 bases in the middle. This CDR3 comprises 15 residues. CDR1 is SGHTA, CDR2 FQGTGA, per germline. The CDR3: CASSPSSSTYNEQFF. The CDR3 nucleotides are TGTGCCAGCAGCCCTAGCTCCTCCACCTACAATGAGCAGTTCTTC.

The V and J genes are TRBV13 and TRBJ1-4, with 7 nucleotides matching TRBD1. V shed 0 bases, J shed 14 bases, and the junction held 9 bases outside the gene matches. The CDR3 length is 14 residues. Germline CDR1 is PRHDT and CDR2 is FYEKMQ (reference sequence). CDR3 in DNA: TGTGCCAGCAGCTTAGGGCTGGACAGGACTAAGCTGTTTTTT. This gives the protein CASSLGLDRTKLFF.

A few counts support this clone. The chain couples TRBV5-1 to TRBJ1-1; D uncertain. The length of the CDR3 is 16 residues. From germline, CDR1 is SGHRS and CDR2 YFSETQ. V lost 0 bases and J lost 0, with 12 bases in between. This chain's CDR3 is CASSLVTDRMNTEAFF. CDR3 coding DNA: TGCGCCAGCAGCTTGGTTACAGACCGCATGAACACTGAAGCTTTCTTT.

The chain employs TRBV28 and TRBJ2-1; D is unresolved. CDR3 length: 11 residues. In germline, CDR1 is MDHEN, CDR2 SYDVKM. The ends were cut back, 3 bases at V and 10 bases at J, with 7 bases in the middle. The CDR3 DNA reads TGTGCCAGCAGTTTCGGTTTGGAGCAGTTCTTC. It translates to CASSFGLEQFF.

This chain uses TRBV11-3 with TRBJ1-1, with TRBD1 matching over 7 bases. The CDR3 is 15 residues long. Germline assignment: CDR1 SGHNT and CDR2 YENEEA. The V gene end was trimmed by 6 bases and the J gene end by 10 bases; junction bases not matched to a gene: 17. This CDR3 is CASRDIRDRTFVAFF. The CDR3 nucleotides read TGTGCCAGCAGAGACATCCGGGACAGAACCTTTGTAGCTTTCTTT.

The chain carries TRBV7-8 and TRBJ2-7, with 10 bases matching TRBD2. Germline CDR1 reads SGHVS; CDR2 reads FQNEAQ. This CDR3 is built from 16 residues. Trimming removed 5 bases from V and 0 bases from J; junction bases left unmatched: 7. The CDR3 nucleotides are TGTGCCAGCAGCCGGAGGACTAGCGGAAGCTCCTACGAGCAGTACTTC. It translates to CASSRRTSGSSYEQYF.

This clone was counted only a few times. The chain couples TRBV30 to TRBJ2-2, with D unclear. V was pared by 3 bases and J by 7 bases, with 15 bases between. The germline V gene encodes CDR1 GTSNPN and CDR2 SVGIG (reference sequence). The CDR3 extends over 14 amino acids. CDR3 amino acids: CAWRTRPGGGELFF. The CDR3, as DNA: TGTGCCTGGAGGACCCGACCGGGTGGCGGGGAGCTGTTTTTT.

V gene TRBV28 combines with J gene TRBJ1-2; D is perhaps TRBD1 (5 bases). This CDR3 has 13 residues. V lost 8 bases and J 3 bases, leaving 13 bases between the germline ends. Per germline, CDR1 MDHEN and CDR2 SYDVKM. In nucleotides, the CDR3 is TGTGCCAGCTCTTCGGGGGGTGACTATGGCTACACCTTC. Its protein is CASSSGGDYGYTF.

The chain is built from TRBV28 and TRBJ2-3; 15 nucleotides agree with TRBD2. CDR1 and CDR2 from the germline V gene are MDHEN and SYDVKM. The CDR3 length is 17 residues. V was clipped by 8 bases and J by 2 bases; unmatched bases: 8. This CDR3 is CASSPGLAGGFTDTQYF. The CDR3 DNA reads TGTGCCAGCTCGCCGGGACTAGCGGGAGGTTTCACAGATACGCAGTATTTT.

To note about this clone: Other nucleotide sequences from this sample produce the same CDR3. The V call is TRBV19, the J call TRBJ1-5, with D perhaps matching TRBD1 (6 bases). V lost 5 bases and J lost 2, with 13 bases in between. The CDR3 loop spans 15 amino acids. The germline V gene encodes CDR1 LNHDA and CDR2 SQIVND (reference sequence). The CDR3 here is CASSQQGRGNQPQHF. CDR3 coding DNA: TGTGCCAGTAGTCAACAGGGACGTGGCAATCAGCCCCAGCATTTT.